The 10 T cell receptor beta chains presented below share a single source sample, sequenced in a study of CD8+ T cells in alopecia areata. Sequencing relied on a cDNA template that was reverse transcribed from extracted RNA. Sequenced by immunoSEQ multiplex PCR; TCRdb stores in-frame clones only, minus some. This sample has 130,000 or so clones, with approximately 47% found just once. Sample: NKG2D-low CD8+ T cells sorted from blood. The receptors come from a human donor with alopecia areata.

This chain uses TRBV27 with TRBJ1-1; D not resolved. V lost 4 bases to trimming and J lost 6 bases, with 15 bases between them. CDR1 and CDR2 from the germline V gene are MNHEY and SMNVEV (reference sequence). The CDR3 is made up of 14 amino acids. The CDR3: CASSSPVGNAEAFF. As DNA, the CDR3 is TGTGCCAGCAGTTCTCCCGTTGGTAATGCTGAAGCTTTCTTT.

The chain employs TRBV5-1 and TRBJ2-1; 7 nucleotides line up with TRBD2. Germline CDR1 is SGHRS and CDR2 is YFSETQ. V gave up 4 bases and J gave up 5 bases; unmatched junction bases: 12. CDR3 length: 16 amino acids. The CDR3 DNA sequence: TGCGCCAGCAGCCCCCCCGGGCGGGAGTTAAACAATGAGCAGTTCTTC. Translated, it gives CASSPPGRELNNEQFF.

This clone was picked up a small number of times. This chain links TRBV29-1 with TRBJ1-1; D not resolved. V was trimmed by 6 bases and J by 3 bases, leaving 5 bases between them. Germline V gene sequence: CDR1 SQVTM, CDR2 ANQGSEA. The CDR3 has 10 residues. CDR3 amino acids: CSVQHTEAFF. CDR3 coding DNA: TGCAGCGTCCAACACACTGAAGCTTTCTTT.

This clone appeared a few times. The sample has other DNA sequences that encode this CDR3 too. V is TRBV7-9 and J is TRBJ2-2; D unresolved. This CDR3 region has 12 residues. Trimming cost V 6 bases and J 6 bases, with 8 bases left between them. The germline V gene has CDR1 SEHNR and CDR2 FQNEAQ (reference sequence). DNA for the CDR3: TGTGCCAGCAGTTCTTCCCCCGGGGAGCTGTTTTTT. It codes for CASSSSPGELFF. Complete variable domain (other parts from reference TRBV7-9 and TRBJ2-2): DTGVSQNPRHKITKRGQNVTFRCDPISEHNRLYWYRQTLGQGPEFLTYFQNEAQLEKSRLLSDRFSAERPKGSFSTLEIQRTEQGDSAMYLCASSSSPGELFFGEGSRLTVL.

In its sample, this clone was seen a few times. This sequence joins TRBV7-9 and TRBJ2-5, with D uncertain. Deletions cut 2 bases from V and 1 base from J, with 11 bases between. The CDR3 totals 15 residues. Germline V CDR1 and CDR2: SEHNR, FQNEAQ (reference sequence). The CDR3 DNA follows: TGTGCCAGCAGCTTACTGTTCGGGTCCCAAGAGACCCAGTACTTC. It yields the protein CASSLLFGSQETQYF.

The gene calls are TRBV27 and TRBJ2-6; D perhaps matches TRBD2 (6 bases). Germline values: CDR1 MNHEY, CDR2 SMNVEV (reference sequence). Deletions cut 5 bases from V and 2 bases from J, with 25 bases between. The CDR3 loop spans 20 amino acids. CDR3 region: CASSPLGRRVDNAGANVLTF. For the CDR3, the DNA is TGTGCCAGCAGTCCCCTCGGCAGGAGGGTCGACAATGCTGGGGCCAACGTCCTGACTTTC.

This clone was seen a handful of times. The sample holds other DNA sequences that translate to the same CDR3. The chain is built from TRBV7-9 and TRBJ2-2; D gene unclear. The CDR3 length is 11 residues. Germline CDR1 SEHNR, CDR2 FQNEAQ (reference sequence). The ends were cut back, 5 bases at V and 5 bases at J, with 3 bases in the middle. The CDR3 region is CASSRTGELFF. CDR3 nucleotides: TGTGCCAGCAGCCGAACCGGGGAGCTGTTTTTT.

This clone was observed a few times. This same CDR3 is encoded by further DNA sequences in the sample. The rearrangement uses TRBV5-1 and TRBJ2-7, with D unclear. The germline gives CDR1 SGHRS, CDR2 YFSETQ. The CDR3 sequence is 11 residues long. Trimming stripped 7 bases from V and 0 bases from J, with 5 bases between. CDR3 amino acids: CASSSSYEQYF. The CDR3 DNA sequence: TGCGCCAGCTCATCCTCCTACGAGCAGTACTTC.

The gene calls are TRBV2 and TRBJ1-1; D may be TRBD1 (5 bases). V was pared by 7 bases and J by 4 bases, with 7 bases between. The CDR3 length is 11 residues. Germline lookup yields CDR1 SNHLY and CDR2 FYNNEI. CDR3 DNA: TGTGCCAGCATTCAGGGCACTGAAGCTTTCTTT. This encodes CASIQGTEAFF.

The V and J genes are TRBV27 and TRBJ2-3, with D possibly matching TRBD1 (5 bases). CDR1 and CDR2 from the germline V gene are MNHEY and SMNVEV (reference sequence). CDR3 length: 14 residues. V was clipped by 3 bases and J by 6 bases, with 13 bases between them. DNA of the CDR3: TGTGCCAGCAGTTTCCCGACAGACCCCGATACGCAGTATTTT. It specifies CASSFPTDPDTQYF.